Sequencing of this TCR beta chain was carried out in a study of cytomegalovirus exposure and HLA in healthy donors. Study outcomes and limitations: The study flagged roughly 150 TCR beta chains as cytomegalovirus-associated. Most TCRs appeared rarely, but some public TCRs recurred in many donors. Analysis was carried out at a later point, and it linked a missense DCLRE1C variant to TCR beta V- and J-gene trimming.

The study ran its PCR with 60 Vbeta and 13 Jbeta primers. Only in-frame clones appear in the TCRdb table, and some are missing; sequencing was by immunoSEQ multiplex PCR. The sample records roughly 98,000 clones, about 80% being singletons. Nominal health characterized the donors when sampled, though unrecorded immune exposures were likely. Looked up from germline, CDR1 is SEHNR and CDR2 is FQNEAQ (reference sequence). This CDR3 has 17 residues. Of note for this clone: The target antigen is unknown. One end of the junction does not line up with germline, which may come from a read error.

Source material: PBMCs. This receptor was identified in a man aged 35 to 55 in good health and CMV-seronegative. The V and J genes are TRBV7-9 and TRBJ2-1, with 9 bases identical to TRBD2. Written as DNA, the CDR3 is TGTTCCAGCAGCTTACCTCTTATAGCGGGAGCTTACAATGAGCAGTTCTTC. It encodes CSSSLPLIAGAYNEQFF.